The subject of this entry is one TCR beta chain. What it binds is not known. Measured with immunoSEQ multiplex PCR; TCRdb has only the in-frame clones, and not every one. The sample lists roughly 48,000 clones; around 80% were seen once. This CDR3 is 13 amino acids long. The V gene lost 3 bases and the J gene lost 3 bases, with 8 bases spanning the gap. CDR1 and CDR2 from the germline V gene are MNHEY and SVGAGI. The data belong to a study of OX40 agonist ivuxolimab in advanced cancers. Study at large: Six ivuxolimab dose levels, 0.01 to 10 mg/kg, were given intravenously every 2 weeks.

Overall study findings and caveats: Several nonresponders also turned out to have low normalized T-cell clonal expansion.

The V gene is TRBV6-5, the J gene TRBJ1-1; D uncertain. Sample: CD4+ or CD8+ T cells sorted from blood, taken in a trial of the OX40 agonist ivuxolimab. The TCR comes from an adult with an advanced solid tumor such as melanoma, head and neck, liver or kidney cancer. Written as DNA, the CDR3 is TGTGCCAGCAGTTATTCGATGGACACTGAAGCTTTCTTT. Translating it yields CASSYSMDTEAFF.